Following are 27 T cell receptor beta chains from one sample sequenced in a study of cytomegalovirus exposure and HLA in healthy donors. The PCR had 60 Vbeta and 13 Jbeta primers. Here immunoSEQ multiplex PCR was the method, and the copy in TCRdb shows in-frame clones only, minus some. The table lists 150,000 to 200,000 clones, around 84% of them singletons. The source material was PBMCs. These receptors were taken from a woman younger than 35 in good health and CMV-seronegative.

The rearrangement uses TRBV7-9 and TRBJ2-5, with 11 bases matching TRBD2. The CDR3 sequence is 16 residues long. Germline-derived CDR1 and CDR2 are SEHNR and FQNEAQ (reference sequence). After removal of 5 bases from V and 2 bases from J, the junction contained 7 bases not matched to a gene. CDR3: CASSRTSGGAQETQYF. As DNA, the CDR3 is TGTGCCAGCAGCCGTACTAGCGGGGGAGCTCAAGAGACCCAGTACTTC.

Of note for this clone: The sample carries other DNA sequences with the same CDR3. The chain links TRBV7-9 to TRBJ1-5; weak D call: TRBD1 (5 bases). Germline V gene data show CDR1 as SEHNR and CDR2 as FQNEAQ (reference sequence). The CDR3 spans 14 residues. The germline V and J ends were trimmed by 1 base and 2 bases, with 6 bases remaining between them. For the CDR3, the DNA is TGTGCCAGCAGCTTAGGGGGCGGCAATCAGCCCCAGCATTTT. This codes for CASSLGGGNQPQHF. The full variable domain, with the rest looked up from reference TRBV7-9 and TRBJ1-5, is DTGVSQNPRHKITKRGQNVTFRCDPISEHNRLYWYRQTLGQGPEFLTYFQNEAQLEKSRLLSDRFSAERPKGSFSTLEIQRTEQGDSAMYLCASSLGGGNQPQHFGDGTRLSIL.

This clone was counted only a few times. The V gene is TRBV29-1, the J gene TRBJ2-7, with 8 bases identical to TRBD2. Unmatched junction bases numbered 7, after V lost 3 bases and J lost 0 bases. The germline gives CDR1 SQVTM, CDR2 ANQGSEA. The length of the CDR3 is 15 residues. The CDR3 is CSVERAGTSSYEQYF. CDR3 sequence (DNA): TGCAGCGTTGAGCGAGCCGGGACTAGCTCCTACGAGCAGTACTTC.

The chain combines TRBV5-8 with TRBJ2-1, with 10 bases that match TRBD2. The junction had 14 bases not matched to a gene; V was cut back by 4 bases and J by 4 bases. Per the germline V gene, CDR1 is SGHTS and CDR2 is YDEGEE. The CDR3 runs to 18 residues. The CDR3 is CASSALPPTSGVYNEQFF. CDR3 sequence (DNA): TGTGCCAGCAGCGCCCTCCCTCCAACTAGCGGGGTTTACAATGAGCAGTTCTTC. The full variable domain, its missing parts supplied by reference TRBV5-8 and TRBJ2-1, is EAGVTQSPTHLIKTRGQQATLRCSPISGHTSVYWYQQALGLGLQFLLWYDEGEERNRGNFPPRFSGRQFPNYSSELNVNALELEDSALYLCASSALPPTSGVYNEQFFGPGTRLTVL.

This CDR3 reads CASSLAGYEQYF. CDR3 sequence (DNA): TGTGCCAGCAGCTTAGCGGGCTACGAGCAGTACTTC. The chain combines TRBV11-3 with TRBJ2-7; no reliable D call. This CDR3 spans 12 amino acids. V was pared by 1 base and J by 3 bases, with 4 bases between. From germline, CDR1 is SGHNT and CDR2 YENEEA.

The chain carries TRBV23-1 and TRBJ2-7; 9 bases agree with TRBD1. TRBV23-1 is filed as an ORF, its function uncertain. V lost 3 bases to trimming and J lost 3 bases; unmatched junction nucleotides: 24. The CDR3 runs to 21 residues. CDR3 amino acids: CASSHMVVWDRVETPGYEQYF. CDR3 nucleotide sequence: TGCGCCAGCAGTCACATGGTAGTGTGGGACAGGGTTGAAACCCCTGGCTACGAGCAGTACTTC.

The J gene is TRBJ1-5, the V gene TRBV5-5; the D gene is possibly TRBD1 (6 bases). Per germline, CDR1 SGHKS and CDR2 YYEKEE (reference sequence). Trimming removed 4 bases at V and 7 bases at J, with 15 bases between. This CDR3 spans 14 amino acids. The CDR3 coding sequence is TGTGCCAGCAGCCTTGGGACATTCCTACAGCCCCAGCATTTT. It codes for CASSLGTFLQPQHF.

V and J are TRBV6-1 and TRBJ1-5; 7 bases fit TRBD1. The CDR3 runs 15 residues. With V trimmed by 3 bases and J by 9 bases, 11 bases remained unmatched. Germline values: CDR1 MNHNS, CDR2 SASEGT. In DNA form, the CDR3 reads TGTGCCAGCAGTGATAGACAGGGCCTGACTTGGCCCCAGCATTTT. Translated: CASSDRQGLTWPQHF.

The chain's CDR3 is CASKSGGIVDTQYF. The CDR3 DNA reads as TGTGCCAGCAAGAGCGGGGGGATTGTCGATACGCAGTATTTT. The chain recombines TRBV2 with TRBJ2-3; 9 bases match TRBD2. V was clipped by 7 bases and J by 6 bases; unmatched bases: 8. The CDR3 extends over 14 amino acids. From germline, CDR1 is SNHLY and CDR2 FYNNEI.

This CDR3 is CASSRGGTGGLNNEQFF. In DNA, the CDR3 is TGTGCCAGCAGCCGGGGGGGGACAGGGGGCCTCAACAATGAGCAGTTCTTC. The chain has TRBV7-9 and TRBJ2-1; 12 bases map to TRBD1. There are 17 residues in the CDR3. V was clipped by 5 bases and J by 5 bases; unmatched bases: 10. Germline V gene data show CDR1 as SEHNR and CDR2 as FQNEAQ (reference sequence).

This rearrangement joins TRBV7-2 to TRBJ1-2, with D perhaps matching TRBD1 (5 bases). Germline V lookup: CDR1 SGHTA, CDR2 FQGNSA. Trimming stripped 0 bases from V and 1 base from J, with 12 bases between. The CDR3 runs 16 residues. CDR3 nucleotide sequence: TGTGCCAGCAGCTTAGCCCTTACCGACAGTAACTATGGCTACACCTTC. Protein: CASSLALTDSNYGYTF.

Comment on this clone: One base separates it from a far larger clone, so it is likely a read error. This same CDR3 is encoded by further DNA sequences in the sample. This rearrangement joins TRBV5-4 to TRBJ2-7; TRBD2 matches 12 bases. The trim removed 4 bases at V and 5 bases at J, leaving 7 bases unmatched. Per germline, CDR1 SGHNT and CDR2 YYREEE (reference sequence). This CDR3 is built from 15 residues. The CDR3 region has the DNA TGTGCCAGCAGCCAAGAGACTAGCGGGAGCGACGAGCAGTACTTC. It specifies CASSQETSGSDEQYF. The whole variable domain, filled in from reference TRBV5-4 and TRBJ2-7, reads ETGVTQSPTHLIKTRGQQVTLRCSSQSGHNTVSWYQQALGQGPQFIFQYYREEENGRGNFPPRFSGLQFPNYSSELNVNALELDDSALYLCASSQETSGSDEQYFGPGTRLTVT.

This sequence joins TRBV4-1 and TRBJ1-1; 11 bases fit TRBD1. Unmatched junction bases numbered 22, after V lost 8 bases and J lost 8 bases. Germline V gene sequence: CDR1 MGHRA, CDR2 YSYEKL. The CDR3 sequence is 18 residues long. The CDR3 DNA sequence: TGCGCCAGCCAGCCTTTGCCCCGGGACAGGGGGAAATTCGGGGAAGCTTTCTTT. Amino acids: CASQPLPRDRGKFGEAFF.

This clone has only a few counts. The rearrangement uses TRBV6-4 and TRBJ2-3; the match to TRBD2 covers 8 bases. Germline V gives CDR1 MRHNA, CDR2 SNTAGT. CDR3 length equals 16 residues. The ends lost 0 bases at V and 3 bases at J; junction bases unmatched: 5. The CDR3 DNA reads as TGTGCCAGCAGTGACTCGGGCGGGGGGACGACAGATACGCAGTATTTT. Translation gives CASSDSGGGTTDTQYF.

The V and J genes are TRBV10-1 and TRBJ1-3; D gene unclear. The length of the CDR3 is 13 residues. Between the trimmed V and J ends, which lost 3 bases and 0 bases, there was a span of 3 bases. Germline CDR1 is WNHNN and CDR2 is SYGVQD (reference sequence). The CDR3 nucleotides read TGCGCCAGCAGTGATAGCTCTGGAAACACCATATATTTT. This translates into CASSDSSGNTIYF.

The genes are TRBV15 and TRBJ2-3, with D uncertain. Germline V lookup: CDR1 LNHNV, CDR2 YYDKDF (reference sequence). Trimming left V 0 bases short and J 6 bases short, with 7 bases between. CDR3 length: 13 amino acids. The CDR3 DNA sequence: TGTGCCACCAGCAGAGATCTCGTGGATACGCAGTATTTT. It translates to CATSRDLVDTQYF.

The chain couples TRBV14 to TRBJ1-2; weak D call: TRBD1 (6 bases). The germline CDR1 and CDR2 sequences are SGHDN and FVKESK. The V gene lost 2 bases and the J gene lost 2 bases, with 6 bases spanning the gap. This CDR3 has 13 residues. The CDR3 nucleotides are TGTGCCAGCAGCCAACAGGGGAACTATGGCTACACCTTC. It codes for CASSQQGNYGYTF.

In its sample, this clone was seen once. The chain joins TRBV7-2 to TRBJ2-7; TRBD1 is a possible D gene (6 bases). CDR1 and CDR2 (germline): SGHTA, FQGNSA. V was clipped by 4 bases and J by 7 bases, with 11 bases between them. The CDR3 has 12 amino acids. The CDR3 coding sequence is TGTGCCAGCAGCTGGGACACTGGGGAGCAGTACTTC. Encoded protein: CASSWDTGEQYF. Supplemented by reference TRBV7-2 and TRBJ2-7, the full variable domain reads GAGVSQSPSNKVTEKGKDVELRCDPISGHTALYWYRQSLGQGLEFLIYFQGNSAPDKSGLPSDRFSAERTGGSVSTLTIQRTQQEDSAVYLCASSWDTGEQYFGPGTRLTVT.

This clone occurred a few times. The chain uses TRBV5-1 and TRBJ1-1; no reliable D call. The CDR3 has 15 amino acids. V lost 4 bases, J lost 1 base, and 14 bases lay in between. CDR1 and CDR2 from the germline V gene are SGHRS and YFSETQ. CDR3 amino acids: CASSLQDNKNTEAFF. Here the CDR3 DNA reads TGCGCCAGCAGCCTCCAAGATAACAAGAACACTGAAGCTTTCTTT.

This chain joins TRBV7-2 and TRBJ2-1; D might be TRBD2 (6 bases). This CDR3 has 13 amino acids. V lost 7 bases and J lost 5, with 12 bases in between. The germline V gene encodes CDR1 SGHTA and CDR2 FQGNSA. CDR3 DNA sequence: TGTGCCAGCACCACGGGACTTCACAATGAGCAGTTCTTC. Translation: CASTTGLHNEQFF.

The chain employs TRBV5-1 and TRBJ2-3; D might be TRBD2 (5 bases). V was clipped by 4 bases and J by 7 bases, with 19 bases between them. This CDR3 is 15 amino acids long. Germline CDR1 is SGHRS and CDR2 is YFSETQ. CDR3 sequence reads: CASSALELTPNTQYF. As DNA, the CDR3 is TGCGCCAGCAGCGCACTAGAGTTAACCCCCAATACGCAGTATTTT.

V is TRBV27 and J is TRBJ1-2; 7 nucleotides line up with TRBD1. CDR3 length equals 16 residues. The V gene's germline CDR1 is MNHEY and CDR2 SMNVEV (reference sequence). The J segment lost 7 bases and the V segment lost 6 bases, leaving 17 bases of the junction unmatched. The CDR3: CASSPRGHAGSCGYTF. The CDR3 region has the DNA TGTGCCAGCAGCCCAAGGGGGCATGCAGGGAGCTGTGGCTACACCTTC.

The chain has TRBV9 and TRBJ1-2, with 7 bases that match TRBD1. This CDR3 region has 14 residues. Germline V gives CDR1 SGDLS, CDR2 YYNGEE. The V and J ends lost 1 base and 7 bases, in that order; junction bases with no gene match: 7. In nucleotides, the CDR3 is TGTGCCAGCAGCGTACAACAGGGGATGAGTGGCTACACCTTC. Translating it yields CASSVQQGMSGYTF.

The V call is TRBV15, the J call TRBJ2-2; D is uncertain. The germline CDR1 and CDR2 sequences are LNHNV and YYDKDF (reference sequence). The CDR3 is 17 residues long. Trimming took 1 base from V and 1 from J, leaving 13 bases between them. As DNA, the CDR3 is TGTGCCACCAGCAGAGCTTTAACCGCACAGAACACCGGGGAGCTGTTTTTT. Amino acids: CATSRALTAQNTGELFF.

The rearrangement links TRBV11-2 to TRBJ2-1; D gene ambiguous. Germline CDR1 SGHAT, CDR2 FQNNGV. CDR3 length: 15 amino acids. V was pared by 5 bases and J by 7 bases, with 18 bases between. The CDR3 is CASSPRPRSDNEQFF. CDR3 nucleotide sequence: TGTGCCAGCAGCCCACGACCCAGGTCGGATAATGAGCAGTTCTTC.

This clone showed up just once. The gene calls are TRBV7-9 and TRBJ2-1, with a weak D call TRBD2 (6 bases). V lost 0 bases and J lost 13, with 28 bases in between. CDR3 length: 18 amino acids. Germline V gives CDR1 SEHNR, CDR2 FQNEAQ (reference sequence). The CDR3: CASSLAGRATSRRGVQFF. CDR3 in DNA: TGTGCCAGCAGCTTAGCGGGGAGAGCCACTAGCAGAAGGGGCGTACAGTTCTTC. The complete variable domain, with remaining parts taken from reference TRBV7-9 and TRBJ2-1, reads DTGVSQNPRHKITKRGQNVTFRCDPISEHNRLYWYRQTLGQGPEFLTYFQNEAQLEKSRLLSDRFSAERPKGSFSTLEIQRTEQGDSAMYLCASSLAGRATSRRGVQFFGPGTRLTVL.

V is TRBV10-1 and J is TRBJ2-6; perhaps TRBD1 as D (6 bases). The CDR3 has 14 amino acids. CDR1 WNHNN and CDR2 SYGVQD come from the germline V gene (reference sequence). V was shortened by 4 bases and J by 2 bases, with 6 bases between the two germline ends. The CDR3 is CASSGTAGANVLTF. CDR3 DNA: TGCGCCAGCAGTGGGACAGCTGGGGCCAACGTCCTGACTTTC.